This TCR beta chain was captured by sequencing in a study of shared clonotypes between healthy human individuals. The V and J ends lost 5 bases and 3 bases, in that order; junction bases with no gene match: 10. The CDR3 sequence is 17 residues long. Per the germline V gene, CDR1 is SEHNR and CDR2 is FQNEAQ (reference sequence). Generated by immunoSEQ multiplex PCR, the TCRdb table keeps only in-frame clones and is missing some. Among 2 million to 2.5 million clones listed, roughly 93% were seen once. The chain uses TRBV7-9 and TRBJ1-1; 12 nucleotides match TRBD1. This receptor was taken from a young man in good health. Some clones in this sample may be carry-over from other donors' samples. The sequenced sample consisted of naive CD4+ T cells from PBMCs. As for subset: CD45RA+ positively selected. The CDR3, as DNA: TGTGCCAGCAGCACGCCGGGACAGGGGGCTTTCGACACTGAAGCTTTCTTT. This codes for CASSTPGQGAFDTEAFF.